This T cell receptor (beta chain) originates from a study of T-cell reconstitution after alpha-beta-depleted transplantation in children. Findings and caveats of the study: Several hundred expanded graft clones reportedly gave rise to the alpha-beta T cells present about two months after transplant. A year had passed since transplant, and T-cell counts and diversity by then came mostly from newly produced T cells.

About this clonotype: What it binds is unknown.

It was with unique molecular identifiers that the TCRbeta library was prepared. TCRdb re-called the PCR reads through MiXCR, storing one row per CDR3 protein. The repertoire holds about 980,000 distinct CDR3 sequences, about 29% seen once, with about 28% in the top ten. The receptor's source is a boy under two years old who had a stem cell transplant for SCID, so the T cells may come from the graft donor. Sequencing was performed on PBMCs, mostly from graft donor cells, taken 360 days after TCRalphabeta/CD19-depleted stem cell transplant.

CDR3 amino acids: CASSLRQGRPNTEAFF. The CDR3 bases are TGCGCCAGCAGCTTGAGGCAGGGGCGGCCGAACACTGAAGCTTTCTTT. This rearrangement joins TRBV5-1 to TRBJ1-1; D might be TRBD1 (6 bases). The germline gives CDR1 SGHRS, CDR2 YFSETQ. The V and J ends lost 1 base and 1 base respectively, with 14 bases between them. The CDR3 covers 16 residues.